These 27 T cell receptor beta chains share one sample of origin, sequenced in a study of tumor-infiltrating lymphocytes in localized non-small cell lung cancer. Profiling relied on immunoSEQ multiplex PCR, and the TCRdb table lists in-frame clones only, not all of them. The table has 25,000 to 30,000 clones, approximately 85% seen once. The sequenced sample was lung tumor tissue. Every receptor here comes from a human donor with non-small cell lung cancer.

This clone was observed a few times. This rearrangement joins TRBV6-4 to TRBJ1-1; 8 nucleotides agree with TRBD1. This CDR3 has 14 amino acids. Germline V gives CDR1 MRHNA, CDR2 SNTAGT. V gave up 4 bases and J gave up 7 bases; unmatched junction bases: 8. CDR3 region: CASSATPGQGEAFF. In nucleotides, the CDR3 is TGTGCCAGCAGTGCTACCCCCGGACAGGGTGAAGCTTTCTTT.

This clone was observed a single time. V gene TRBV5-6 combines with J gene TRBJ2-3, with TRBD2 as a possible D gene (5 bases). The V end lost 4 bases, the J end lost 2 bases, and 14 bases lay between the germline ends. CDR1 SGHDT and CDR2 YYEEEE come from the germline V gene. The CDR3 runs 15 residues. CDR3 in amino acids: CASSISVGLTDTQYF. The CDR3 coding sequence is TGTGCCAGCAGCATCTCCGTCGGACTCACAGATACGCAGTATTTT.

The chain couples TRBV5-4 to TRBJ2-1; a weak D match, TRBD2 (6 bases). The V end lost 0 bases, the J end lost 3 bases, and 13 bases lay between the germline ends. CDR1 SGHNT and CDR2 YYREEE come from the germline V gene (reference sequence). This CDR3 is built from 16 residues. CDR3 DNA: TGTGCCAGCAGCTTGGGGAGGGCGGTGGTCTACAATGAGCAGTTCTTC. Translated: CASSLGRAVVYNEQFF.

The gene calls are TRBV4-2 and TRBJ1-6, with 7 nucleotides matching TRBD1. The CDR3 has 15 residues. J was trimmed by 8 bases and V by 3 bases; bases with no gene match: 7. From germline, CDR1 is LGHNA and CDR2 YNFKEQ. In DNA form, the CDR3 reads TGTGCCAGCAGCCAGAGGACAGGAGACGATTCACCCCTCCACTTT. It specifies CASSQRTGDDSPLHF.

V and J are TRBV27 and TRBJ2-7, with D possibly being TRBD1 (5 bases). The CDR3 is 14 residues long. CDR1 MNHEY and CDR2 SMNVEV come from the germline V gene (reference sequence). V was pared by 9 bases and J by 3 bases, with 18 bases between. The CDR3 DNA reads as TGTGCCAGGAAAACCCAGGGAATCTTCTACGAGCAGTACTTC. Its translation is CARKTQGIFYEQYF.

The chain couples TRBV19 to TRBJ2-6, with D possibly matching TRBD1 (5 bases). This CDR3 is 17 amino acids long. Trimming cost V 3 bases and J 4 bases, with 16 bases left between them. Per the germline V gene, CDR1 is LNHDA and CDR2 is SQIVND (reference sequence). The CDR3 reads CASSIWGPSGGANVLTF. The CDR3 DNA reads TGTGCCAGTAGTATCTGGGGCCCAAGTGGGGGGGCCAACGTCCTGACTTTC.

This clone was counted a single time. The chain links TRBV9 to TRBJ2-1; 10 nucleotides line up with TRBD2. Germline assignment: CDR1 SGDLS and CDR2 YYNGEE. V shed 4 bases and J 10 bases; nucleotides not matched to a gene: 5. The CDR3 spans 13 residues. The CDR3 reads CASSLSGGGEQFF. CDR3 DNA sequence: TGTGCCAGCAGCCTCAGCGGGGGGGGCGAGCAGTTCTTC.

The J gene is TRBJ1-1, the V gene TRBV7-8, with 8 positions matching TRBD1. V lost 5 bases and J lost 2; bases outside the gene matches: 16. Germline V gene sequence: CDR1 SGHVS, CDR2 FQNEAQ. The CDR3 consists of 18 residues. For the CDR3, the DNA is TGTGCCAGCAGCGAAGACAGGGGCGGACGGGGTTTTAACACTGAAGCTTTCTTT. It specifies CASSEDRGGRGFNTEAFF.

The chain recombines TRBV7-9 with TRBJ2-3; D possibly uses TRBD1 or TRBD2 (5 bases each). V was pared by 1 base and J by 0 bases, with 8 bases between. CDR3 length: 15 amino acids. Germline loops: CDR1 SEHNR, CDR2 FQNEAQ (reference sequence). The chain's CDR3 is CASSLGGASTDTQYF. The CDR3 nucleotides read TGTGCCAGCAGCTTAGGAGGGGCCAGCACAGATACGCAGTATTTT.

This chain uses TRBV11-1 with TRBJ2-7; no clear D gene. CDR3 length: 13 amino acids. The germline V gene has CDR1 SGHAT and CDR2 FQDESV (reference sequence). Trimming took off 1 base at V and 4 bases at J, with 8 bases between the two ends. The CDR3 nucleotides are TGTGCCAGCAGCTTAGAACGGCGGTACGAGCAGTACTTC. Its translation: CASSLERRYEQYF. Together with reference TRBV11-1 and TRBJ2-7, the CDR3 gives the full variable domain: EAEVAQSPRYKITEKSQAVAFWCDPISGHATLYWYRQILGQGPELLVQFQDESVVDDSQLPKDRFSAERLKGVDSTLKIQPAELGDSAMYLCASSLERRYEQYFGPGTRLTVT.

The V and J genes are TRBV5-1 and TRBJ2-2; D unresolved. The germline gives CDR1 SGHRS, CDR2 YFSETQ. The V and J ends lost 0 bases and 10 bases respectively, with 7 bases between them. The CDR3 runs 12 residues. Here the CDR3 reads CASSLANQELFF. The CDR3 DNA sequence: TGCGCCAGCAGCTTGGCCAACCAGGAGCTGTTTTTT.

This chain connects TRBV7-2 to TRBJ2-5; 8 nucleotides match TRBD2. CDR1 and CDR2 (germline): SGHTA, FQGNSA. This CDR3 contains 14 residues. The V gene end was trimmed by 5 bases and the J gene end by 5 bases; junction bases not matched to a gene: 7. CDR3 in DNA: TGTGCCAGCAGCACCAGGACTAGCATCGAGACCCAGTACTTC. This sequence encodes CASSTRTSIETQYF. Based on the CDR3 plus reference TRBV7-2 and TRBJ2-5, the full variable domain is GAGVSQSPSNKVTEKGKDVELRCDPISGHTALYWYRQSLGQGLEFLIYFQGNSAPDKSGLPSDRFSAERTGGSVSTLTIQRTQQEDSAVYLCASSTRTSIETQYFGPGTRLLVL.

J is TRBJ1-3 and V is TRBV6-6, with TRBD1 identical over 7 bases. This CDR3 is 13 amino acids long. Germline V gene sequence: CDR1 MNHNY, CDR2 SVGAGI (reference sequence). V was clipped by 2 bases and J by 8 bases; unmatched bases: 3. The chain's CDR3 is CASSYRGPDTIYF. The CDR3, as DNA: TGTGCCAGCAGTTACAGGGGGCCGGACACCATATATTTT.

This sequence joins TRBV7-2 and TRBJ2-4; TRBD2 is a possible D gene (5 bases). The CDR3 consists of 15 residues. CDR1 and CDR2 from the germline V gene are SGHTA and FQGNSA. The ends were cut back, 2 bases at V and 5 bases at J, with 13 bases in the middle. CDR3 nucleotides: TGTGCCAGCAGCTTATTTGTGAGGGAGCAAAACATTCAGTACTTC. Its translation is CASSLFVREQNIQYF.

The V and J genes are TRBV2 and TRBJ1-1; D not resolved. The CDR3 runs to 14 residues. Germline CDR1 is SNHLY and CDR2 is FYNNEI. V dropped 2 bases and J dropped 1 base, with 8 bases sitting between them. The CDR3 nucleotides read TGTGCCAGCAGTGAACGGCTTCCGAACACTGAAGCTTTCTTT. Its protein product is CASSERLPNTEAFF.

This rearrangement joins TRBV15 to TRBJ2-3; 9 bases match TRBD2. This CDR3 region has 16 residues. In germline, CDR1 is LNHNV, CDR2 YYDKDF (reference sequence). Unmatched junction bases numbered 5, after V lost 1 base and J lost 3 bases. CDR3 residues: CATSRGMAGGTDTQYF. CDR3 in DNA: TGTGCCACCAGCAGAGGAATGGCGGGGGGGACAGATACGCAGTATTTT. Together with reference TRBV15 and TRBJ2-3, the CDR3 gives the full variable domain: DAMVIQNPRYQVTQFGKPVTLSCSQTLNHNVMYWYQQKSSQAPKLLFHYYDKDFNNEADTPDNFQSRRPNTSFCFLDIRSPGLGDTAMYLCATSRGMAGGTDTQYFGPGTRLTVL.

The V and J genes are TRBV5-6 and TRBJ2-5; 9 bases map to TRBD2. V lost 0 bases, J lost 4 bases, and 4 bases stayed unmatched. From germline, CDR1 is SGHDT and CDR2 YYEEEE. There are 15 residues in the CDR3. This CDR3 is CASSLAVTSGETQYF. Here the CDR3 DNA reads TGTGCCAGCAGCTTGGCCGTGACTAGCGGAGAGACCCAGTACTTC.

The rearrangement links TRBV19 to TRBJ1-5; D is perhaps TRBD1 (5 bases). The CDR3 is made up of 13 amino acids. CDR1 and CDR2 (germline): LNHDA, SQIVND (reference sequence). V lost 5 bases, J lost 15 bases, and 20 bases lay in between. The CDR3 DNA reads TGTGCCAGTAGTCGCACTGGGGCCGACCCGAGGCATTTT. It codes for CASSRTGADPRHF.

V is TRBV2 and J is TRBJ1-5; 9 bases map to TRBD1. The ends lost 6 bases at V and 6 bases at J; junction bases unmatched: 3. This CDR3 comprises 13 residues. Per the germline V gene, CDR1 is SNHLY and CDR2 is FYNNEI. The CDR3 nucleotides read TGTGCCAGCAGCATGGGACAGGGTCAGCCCCAGCATTTT. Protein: CASSMGQGQPQHF.

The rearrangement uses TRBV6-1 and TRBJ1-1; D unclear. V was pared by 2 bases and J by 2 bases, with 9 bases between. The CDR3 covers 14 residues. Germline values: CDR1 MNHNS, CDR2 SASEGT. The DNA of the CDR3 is TGTGCCAGCAGTGAACCAATAGGAAACACTGAAGCTTTCTTT. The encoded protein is CASSEPIGNTEAFF.

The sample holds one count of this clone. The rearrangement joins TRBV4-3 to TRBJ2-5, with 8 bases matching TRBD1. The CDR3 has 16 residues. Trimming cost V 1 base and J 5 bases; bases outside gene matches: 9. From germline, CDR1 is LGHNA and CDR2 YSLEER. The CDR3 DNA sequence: TGCGCCAGCAGCCAAGTGGCCGGACAGGGTGCCGAGACCCAGTACTTC. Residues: CASSQVAGQGAETQYF.

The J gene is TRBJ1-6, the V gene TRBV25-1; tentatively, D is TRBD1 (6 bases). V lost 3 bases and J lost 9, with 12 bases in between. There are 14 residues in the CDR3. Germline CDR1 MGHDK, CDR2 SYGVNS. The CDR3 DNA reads TGTGCCAGCAGTGATGCAGGGGCAAGTTCACCCCTCCACTTT. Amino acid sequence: CASSDAGASSPLHF.

The CDR3: CASSQDWRGGHPDTQYF. In DNA form, the CDR3 reads TGCGCCAGCAGCCAAGATTGGCGGGGGGGCCATCCAGATACGCAGTATTTT. V is TRBV4-3 and J is TRBJ2-3; the match to TRBD2 covers 9 bases. The CDR3 covers 17 residues. Germline assignment: CDR1 LGHNA and CDR2 YSLEER. Unmatched junction bases numbered 8, after V lost 0 bases and J lost 4 bases.

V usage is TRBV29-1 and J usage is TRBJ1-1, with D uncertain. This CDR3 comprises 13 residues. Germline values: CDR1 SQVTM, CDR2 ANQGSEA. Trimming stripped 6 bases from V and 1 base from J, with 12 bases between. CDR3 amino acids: CSVYSGQNTEAFF. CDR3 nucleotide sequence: TGCAGCGTCTACAGCGGCCAGAACACTGAAGCTTTCTTT.

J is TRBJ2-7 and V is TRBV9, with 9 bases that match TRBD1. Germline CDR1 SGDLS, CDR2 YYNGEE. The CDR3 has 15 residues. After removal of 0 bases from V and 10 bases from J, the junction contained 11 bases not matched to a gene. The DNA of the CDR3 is TGTGCCAGCAGCGTAGGGGACAGGGTAAATTTGGAACAGTACTTC. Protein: CASSVGDRVNLEQYF.

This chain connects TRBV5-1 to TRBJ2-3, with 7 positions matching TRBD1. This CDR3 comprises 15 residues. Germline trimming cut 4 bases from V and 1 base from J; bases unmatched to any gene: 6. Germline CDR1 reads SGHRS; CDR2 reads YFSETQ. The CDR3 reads CASSQGGAGTDTQYF. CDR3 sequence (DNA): TGCGCCAGCAGCCAAGGGGGCGCGGGCACAGATACGCAGTATTTT.

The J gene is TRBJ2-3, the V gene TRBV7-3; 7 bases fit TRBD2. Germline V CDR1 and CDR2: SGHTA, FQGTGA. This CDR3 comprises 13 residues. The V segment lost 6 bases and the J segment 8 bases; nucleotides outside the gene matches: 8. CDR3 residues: CASRGPGRGTQYF. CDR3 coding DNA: TGTGCCAGCAGGGGACCTGGGAGGGGTACGCAGTATTTT.